A selection of T cell receptor beta chains follows, all from one sample in a study of blood T cells in healthy people across ages. TCRdb analysed the 5' RACE reads with MiXCR anew, one entry per CDR3 protein. The sample includes about 970,000 distinct CDR3 sequences, roughly 51% of them seen just once. What was sequenced was blood. These receptors came from an older woman in good health. Both conserved end residues are part of each CDR3. The D gene is left open where the match is weak. Expanded clones are given a class, and other clones once, few, many or no size at all.

clone_size	v_call	j_call	d_call	cdr3_nt	cdr3_aa
few	TRBV4-2	TRBJ2-3	-	TGTGCCAGCAGCCCTCACCAGACGACGAACACAGATACGCAGTATTTT	CASSPHQTTNTDTQYF
-	TRBV20-1	TRBJ2-1	TRBD2	TGCAGTGCCTTTAGCGGGGTGTCCTACAATGAGCAGTTCTTC	CSAFSGVSYNEQFF
-	TRBV6-2/TRBV6-3	TRBJ1-5	-	TGTGCCAGCGCCCATCAGGGCAATCAGCCCCAGCATTTT	CASAHQGNQPQHF
-	TRBV12-3/TRBV12-4	TRBJ2-1	TRBD2	TGTGCCTGCAGAACACTACTAGCGGGACTCTACAATGAGCAGTTCTTC	CACRTLLAGLYNEQFF
-	TRBV11-2	TRBJ2-5	TRBD2	TGTGCCAGCAGCGCAGGGACTAGCGGGAGGGCCGTGGAGACCCAGTACTTC	CASSAGTSGRAVETQYF
-	TRBV29-1	TRBJ2-7	-	TGCAGCGTAAGGGGGATTACCGACAGATTATATTACGAGCAGTACTTC	CSVRGITDRLYYEQYF
few	TRBV29-1	TRBJ2-3	-	TGCAGCGGTAAGACGGGCAGGGGACTGACAGATACGCAGTATTTT	CSGKTGRGLTDTQYF
few	TRBV2	TRBJ2-6	TRBD1	TGTGCCAGCGGAAACAGGGGATCGGGGGCCAACGTCCTGACTTTC	CASGNRGSGANVLTF
-	TRBV10-1	TRBJ2-7	-	TGCGCCAGCAGGGAGTCGAACAGGTATTCGGAGCAGTACTTC	CASRESNRYSEQYF
few	TRBV6-2/TRBV6-3	TRBJ2-7	-	TGTGCCAGCACCCACTGGGGGAGATCCCGCTACGAGCAGTACTTC	CASTHWGRSRYEQYF
-	TRBV5-1	TRBJ2-1	TRBD2	TGCGCCAGCAGCTACCCTTCTAGCGGGAGGGTAACTGAGCAGTTCTTC	CASSYPSSGRVTEQFF
few	TRBV6-6	TRBJ2-7	-	TGTGCCTCGCGGGACCAGGGGACAACCTACGAGCAGTACTTC	CASRDQGTTYEQYF
-	TRBV12-3/TRBV12-4	TRBJ1-3	-	TGTGCCAGCAGTCTTGTCTCTGGAAACACCATATATTTT	CASSLVSGNTIYF
-	TRBV3-1	TRBJ2-3	-	TGTGCCAGCAGCCAAGATCGCGCGCAGTATTTT	CASSQDRAQYF
once	TRBV5-1	TRBJ2-3	-	TGCGCCAGCAGCTTGGCGGCCCGCACAGATACGCAGTATTTT	CASSLAARTDTQYF
few	TRBV4-3	TRBJ2-7	TRBD1	TGCGCCAGCAGCCAAGAAGGGACAGGGATGTCCTACGAGCAGTACTTC	CASSQEGTGMSYEQYF
-	TRBV5-1	TRBJ2-5	TRBD2	TGCGCCAGCGGCAGGAGGGAGGGAGGAAGAGAGACCCAGTACTTC	CASGRREGGRETQYF
once	TRBV5-5	TRBJ2-3	TRBD1	TGTGCCAGCAGCCCGGACAGGGCCGCTAGCACAGATACGCAGTATTTT	CASSPDRAASTDTQYF
-	TRBV24-1	TRBJ2-1	TRBD2	TGTGCCACCAGTGACCCGACTAGCGGGAGGGGGTATGAGCAGTTCTTC	CATSDPTSGRGYEQFF
-	TRBV6-5	TRBJ1-1	TRBD1	TGTGCCAGCAGTTGGACAGGGGCGACGAACACTGAAGCTTTCTTT	CASSWTGATNTEAFF
-	TRBV7-2	TRBJ2-1	-	TGTGCCAGCAGCTTGCGAACTAACTGGAATGAGCAGTTCTTC	CASSLRTNWNEQFF
-	TRBV9	TRBJ2-5	-	TGTGCCAGCAGCCCCTACCCCGGTGAAGAGACCCAGTACTTC	CASSPYPGEETQYF
once	TRBV6-9	TRBJ2-4	TRBD2	TGTGCCAGCGGGACTAGCATCGCGCGGGAGCAGTACTTC	CASGTSIAREQYF
-	TRBV7-2	TRBJ2-5	-	TGTGCCAGCAGCTTAGCGGTGAGGGCGCAACAGTACTTC	CASSLAVRAQQYF
-	TRBV7-3	TRBJ2-3	TRBD2	TGTGCCAGCGGGACTAGCGGGCGGGCAGATACGCAGTATTTT	CASGTSGRADTQYF
-	TRBV5-1	TRBJ2-5	TRBD2	TGCGCCAGCGAAACTAGCGGGATGGGAGAGACCCAGTACTTC	CASETSGMGETQYF
few	TRBV11-3	TRBJ2-1	TRBD1	TGTGCCAGCAGCTTAGGGAAAAACGGGACAGGGCACCATGAGCAGTTCTTC	CASSLGKNGTGHHEQFF
-	TRBV12-3/TRBV12-4	TRBJ2-7	-	TGTGCCAGCAGCCGCTGGGGACCCCCGCTTCCCTACGAGCAGTACTTC	CASSRWGPPLPYEQYF
few	TRBV2	TRBJ2-7	TRBD2	TGTGCCAGCAGTGAGGGACTAGTACGGGGCTCCTACGAGCAGTACTTC	CASSEGLVRGSYEQYF
-	TRBV6-6	TRBJ2-7	TRBD2	TGTGCCAGCAGTCCACGGACTAGGGGTACCTACGAGCAGTACTTC	CASSPRTRGTYEQYF
-	TRBV4-1	TRBJ2-4	TRBD2	TGCGCCAGCAGCCAAGATCGCGGGGGGGGAGTGTACTTC	CASSQDRGGGVYF
few	TRBV2	TRBJ1-2	-	TGTGCCAGCTGGGACAACTATGGCTACACCTTC	CASWDNYGYTF
-	TRBV7-9	TRBJ2-3	TRBD2	TGTGCAAGCCGGGGGATCGAGCGGGACGGAGATACGCAGTATTTT	CASRGIERDGDTQYF
once	TRBV25-1	TRBJ1-6	TRBD1	TGTGCCAGCAGTGAGGGACAGGGGGCGCGGAAGACTTCACCCCTCCACTTT	CASSEGQGARKTSPLHF
-	TRBV5-8	TRBJ2-1	-	TGTGCCAGCAGCTGGTTTTCTGGGAATGAGCAGTTCTTC	CASSWFSGNEQFF
-	TRBV5-1	TRBJ2-3	-	TGCGCCAGTACAGGGTGGACAGATCCGCAGTATTTT	CASTGWTDPQYF
-	TRBV12-3/TRBV12-4	TRBJ2-7	TRBD2	TGTGCCAGCAGTGGCGGACTAGCGGTTACCCAGTACTTC	CASSGGLAVTQYF
-	TRBV7-9	TRBJ1-2	TRBD1	TGTGCCAGCAGCCAGGGGGAGTGGGATGGCTACACCTTC	CASSQGEWDGYTF
few	TRBV28	TRBJ2-7	-	TGTGCCAGCAGGTCACAGGTCCCCACCCACGAGCAGTACTTC	CASRSQVPTHEQYF
-	TRBV30	TRBJ2-7	TRBD1	TGTGCCTACTACAGGGGGCTTTACGAGCAGTACTTC	CAYYRGLYEQYF
many	TRBV6-6	TRBJ2-7	TRBD1	TGTGCCAGCAGTTCCCCCGACAGGGGCTACGAGCAGTACTTC	CASSSPDRGYEQYF
-	TRBV5-1	TRBJ1-4	-	TGCGCCAGCAGCCCCCGGCTAGGGGCGACTAATGAAAAACTGTTTTTT	CASSPRLGATNEKLFF
-	TRBV4-2	TRBJ2-2	-	TGTGCCAGCAGCCAAGGGGATGGGCCCGGGGAGCTGTTTTTT	CASSQGDGPGELFF
once	TRBV20-1	TRBJ2-5	-	TGCAGTGCTAGAGGGTTTAGGCAAGTGGGCGGGACCCAAGAGACCCAGTACTTC	CSARGFRQVGGTQETQYF
-	TRBV29-1	TRBJ2-3	-	-	CSVGQGARDTRYF